These 11 T cell receptor beta chains originate from one sample sequenced in a study of cytomegalovirus exposure and HLA in healthy donors. The PCR employed 60 Vbeta primers together with 13 Jbeta primers. Sequencing used immunoSEQ multiplex PCR; TCRdb keeps in-frame clones, though not all of them. The sample lists about 150,000 clones; less than 90% were seen once. Material: PBMCs. These receptors all stem from a woman aged 18-29 years in good health and CMV-seronegative.

The chain joins TRBV6-6 to TRBJ1-2; D is undetermined. The CDR3 runs 15 residues. Trimming shortened V by 3 bases and J by 2 bases, and 13 bases separated the two germline ends. Looked up from germline, CDR1 is MNHNY and CDR2 is SVGAGI (reference sequence). The CDR3 spells CASSYSVTPNYGYTF. CDR3 coding DNA: TGTGCCAGCAGTTATTCCGTGACACCCAACTATGGCTACACCTTC.

The V call is TRBV9, the J call TRBJ2-5; 11 positions agree with TRBD2. Germline assignment: CDR1 SGDLS and CDR2 YYNGEE. This CDR3 region has 16 residues. J was trimmed by 7 bases and V by 4 bases; bases with no gene match: 12. As DNA, the CDR3 is TGTGCCAGCAGCTCCGTGGGTAGCGGGGGGGCCGTGACCCAGTACTTC. Translating it yields CASSSVGSGGAVTQYF.

The chain has TRBV7-2 and TRBJ1-5, with D hard to call. V lost 4 bases, J lost 9 bases, and 31 bases lay in between. In germline, CDR1 is SGHTA, CDR2 FQGNSA. CDR3 length: 19 residues. The CDR3 sequence: CASSSSAWRVTQPGRPQHF. In DNA, the CDR3 is TGTGCCAGCAGCTCTAGTGCGTGGCGGGTCACACAACCTGGGCGGCCCCAGCATTTT.

J is TRBJ1-1 and V is TRBV9; D is possibly TRBD1 (6 bases). Looked up from germline, CDR1 is SGDLS and CDR2 is YYNGEE. This CDR3 has 13 amino acids. V lost 0 bases and J 4 bases, leaving 7 bases between the germline ends. CDR3 coding DNA: TGTGCCAGCAGCGTAGGGACAGCCACTGAAGCTTTCTTT. Protein sequence: CASSVGTATEAFF. The full variable domain, its missing parts supplied by reference TRBV9 and TRBJ1-1, is DSGVTQTPKHLITATGQRVTLRCSPRSGDLSVYWYQQSLDQGLQFLIQYYNGEERAKGNILERFSAQQFPDLHSELNLSSLELGDSALYFCASSVGTATEAFFGQGTRLTVV.

The V call is TRBV7-3, the J call TRBJ2-5; possible D gene TRBD2, 6 bases. This CDR3 has 15 residues. CDR1 and CDR2 from the germline V gene are SGHTA and FQGTGA. The V end lost 1 base, the J end lost 2 bases, and 11 bases lay between the germline ends. The CDR3 region has the DNA TGTGCCAGCAGCTTAATGGCCGCGGGGCAAGAGACCCAGTACTTC. Its protein is CASSLMAAGQETQYF.

The rearrangement links TRBV5-6 to TRBJ2-7; D perhaps matches TRBD1 (6 bases). The ends were cut back, 2 bases at V and 1 base at J, with 10 bases in the middle. The CDR3 has 14 residues. From germline, CDR1 is SGHDT and CDR2 YYEEEE. The CDR3 loop is CASSLGQPSYEQYF. CDR3 nucleotide sequence: TGTGCCAGCAGCTTAGGACAGCCTTCCTACGAGCAGTACTTC.

The CDR3 loop is CASSPPNFNEQFF. The DNA of the CDR3 is TGTGCCAGCTCACCACCGAACTTTAATGAGCAGTTCTTC. The V call is TRBV18, the J call TRBJ2-1; D remains unclear. Trimming took 0 bases from V and 7 from J, leaving 7 bases between them. Per germline, CDR1 KGHSH and CDR2 LQKENI. The CDR3 runs to 13 residues.

This chain links TRBV27 with TRBJ2-1; 7 nucleotides align to TRBD2. The CDR3 is made up of 13 amino acids. J was trimmed by 9 bases and V by 6 bases; bases with no gene match: 8. CDR1 MNHEY and CDR2 SMNVEV come from the germline V gene (reference sequence). The CDR3 here is CASRKPGGSEQFF. In DNA form, the CDR3 reads TGTGCCAGCAGGAAACCGGGGGGTAGTGAGCAGTTCTTC.

The chain uses TRBV19 and TRBJ1-2; D remains ambiguous. CDR3 length equals 12 residues. CDR1 LNHDA and CDR2 SQIVND come from the germline V gene (reference sequence). V lost 7 bases to trimming and J lost 8 bases, with 14 bases between them. This CDR3 is CASNTLRGGYTF. CDR3 nucleotides: TGTGCCAGTAACACCTTACGCGGCGGCTACACCTTC.

V usage is TRBV27 and J usage is TRBJ2-5; 8 bases are shared with TRBD2. Germline values: CDR1 MNHEY, CDR2 SMNVEV (reference sequence). The length of the CDR3 is 15 residues. The V gene end was trimmed by 3 bases and the J gene end by 5 bases; junction bases not matched to a gene: 8. CDR3 coding DNA: TGTGCCAGCAGTTTCGGCCAGGGCGGGGGGGAGACCCAGTACTTC. Translating it yields CASSFGQGGGETQYF.

V is TRBV28 and J is TRBJ1-2, with 7 bases identical to TRBD1. V was pared by 6 bases and J by 4 bases, with 11 bases of the junction left unmatched. Germline assignment: CDR1 MDHEN and CDR2 SYDVKM. There are 15 residues in the CDR3. The CDR3 coding sequence is TGTGCCAGCAGACCCTTAGGGGGCGCAGGCTATGGCTACACCTTC. Translating gives CASRPLGGAGYGYTF.